This T cell receptor (beta chain) was sequenced for a study of regulatory T cells in long-lasting Graves disease. General study points: TRBV28, TRBJ1-2 and TRBJ2-5 were favored in persistent disease.

Stated time point: persistent/refractory GD, antithyroid drugs over 5 years with positive TRAb. From PBMCs, RNA was extracted and then used to make the TCR library. As concerns this clonotype: What it binds is unknown.

The germline V gene has CDR1 MNHNS and CDR2 SASEGT. This CDR3 has 15 residues. V gave up 2 bases and J gave up 1 base, with 11 bases separating them. Relying on iRepertoire HTBI primers and Arm-PCR of CDR3 regions, the team built TCR beta libraries. TCRdb itself ran the multiplex PCR reads through MiXCR, one entry per CDR3 protein. The data show about 470,000 distinct CDR3 sequences, with about 22% seen just once and 6.5% to 9% held by the top ten. The sequencing used peripheral blood mononuclear cells (PBMCs), collected when the disease was refractory, from a patient treated with antithyroid drugs. The chain is built from TRBV6-1 and TRBJ1-1, with D possibly being TRBD1 (5 bases). The TCR sequence derives from a female donor with Graves disease. CDR3 residues: CASSEKGRGNTEAFF. CDR3 DNA sequence: TGTGCCAGCAGTGAAAAGGGACGGGGGAACACTGAAGCTTTCTTT.